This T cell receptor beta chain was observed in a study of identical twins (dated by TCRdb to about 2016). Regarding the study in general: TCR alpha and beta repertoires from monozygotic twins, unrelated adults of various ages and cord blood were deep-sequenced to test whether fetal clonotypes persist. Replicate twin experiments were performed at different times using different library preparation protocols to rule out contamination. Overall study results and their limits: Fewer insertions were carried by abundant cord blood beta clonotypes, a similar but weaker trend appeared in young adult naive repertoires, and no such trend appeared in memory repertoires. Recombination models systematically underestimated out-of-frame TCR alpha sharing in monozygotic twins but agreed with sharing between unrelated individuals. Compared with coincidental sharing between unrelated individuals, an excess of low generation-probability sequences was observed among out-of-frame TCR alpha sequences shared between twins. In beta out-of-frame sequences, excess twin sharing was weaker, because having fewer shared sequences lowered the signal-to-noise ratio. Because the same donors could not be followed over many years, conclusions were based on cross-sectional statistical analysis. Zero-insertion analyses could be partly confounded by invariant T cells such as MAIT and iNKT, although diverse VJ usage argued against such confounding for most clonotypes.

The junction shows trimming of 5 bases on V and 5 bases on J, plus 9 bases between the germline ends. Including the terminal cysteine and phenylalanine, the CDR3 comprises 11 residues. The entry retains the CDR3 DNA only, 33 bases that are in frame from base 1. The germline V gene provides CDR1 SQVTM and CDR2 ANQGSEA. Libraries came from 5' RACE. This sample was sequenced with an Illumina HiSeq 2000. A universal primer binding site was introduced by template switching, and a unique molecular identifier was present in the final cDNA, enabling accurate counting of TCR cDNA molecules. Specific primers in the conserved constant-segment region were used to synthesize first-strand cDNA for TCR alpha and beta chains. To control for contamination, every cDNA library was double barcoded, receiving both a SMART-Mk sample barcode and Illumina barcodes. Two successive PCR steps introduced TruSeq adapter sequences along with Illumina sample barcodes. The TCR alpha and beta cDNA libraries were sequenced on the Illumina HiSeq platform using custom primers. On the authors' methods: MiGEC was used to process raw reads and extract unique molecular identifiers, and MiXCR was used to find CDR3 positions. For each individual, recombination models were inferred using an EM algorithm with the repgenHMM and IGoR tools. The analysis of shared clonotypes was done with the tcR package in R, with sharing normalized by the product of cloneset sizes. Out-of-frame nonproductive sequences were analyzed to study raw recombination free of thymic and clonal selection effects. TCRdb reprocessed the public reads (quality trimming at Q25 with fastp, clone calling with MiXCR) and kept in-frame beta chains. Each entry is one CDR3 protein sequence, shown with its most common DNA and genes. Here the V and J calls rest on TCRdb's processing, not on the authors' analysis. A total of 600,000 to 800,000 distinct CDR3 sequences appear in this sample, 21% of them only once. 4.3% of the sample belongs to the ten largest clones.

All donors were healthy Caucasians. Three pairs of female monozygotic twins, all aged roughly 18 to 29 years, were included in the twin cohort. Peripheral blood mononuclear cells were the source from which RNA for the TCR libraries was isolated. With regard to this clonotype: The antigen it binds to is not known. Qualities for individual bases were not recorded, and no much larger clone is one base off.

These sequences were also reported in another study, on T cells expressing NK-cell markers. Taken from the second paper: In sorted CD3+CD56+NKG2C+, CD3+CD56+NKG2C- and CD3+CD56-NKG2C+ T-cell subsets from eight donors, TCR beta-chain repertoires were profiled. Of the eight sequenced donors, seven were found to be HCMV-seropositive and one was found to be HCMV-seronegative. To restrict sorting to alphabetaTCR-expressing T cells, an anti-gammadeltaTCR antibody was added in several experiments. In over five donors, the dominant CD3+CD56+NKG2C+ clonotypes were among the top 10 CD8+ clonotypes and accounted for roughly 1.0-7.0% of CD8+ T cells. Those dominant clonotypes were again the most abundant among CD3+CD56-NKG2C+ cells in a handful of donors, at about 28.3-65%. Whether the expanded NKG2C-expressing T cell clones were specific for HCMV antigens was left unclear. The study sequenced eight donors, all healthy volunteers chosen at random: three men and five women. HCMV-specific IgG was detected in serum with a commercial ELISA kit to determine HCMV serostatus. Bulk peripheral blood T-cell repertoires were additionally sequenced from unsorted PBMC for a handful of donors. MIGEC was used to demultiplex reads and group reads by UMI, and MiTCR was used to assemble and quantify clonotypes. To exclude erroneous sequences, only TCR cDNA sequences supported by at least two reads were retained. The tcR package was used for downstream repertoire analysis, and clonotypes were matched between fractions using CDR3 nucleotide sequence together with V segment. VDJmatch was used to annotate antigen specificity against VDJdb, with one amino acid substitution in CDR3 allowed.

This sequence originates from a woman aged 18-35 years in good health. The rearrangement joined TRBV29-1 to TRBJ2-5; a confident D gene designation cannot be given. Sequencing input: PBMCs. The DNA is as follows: TGCAGCGTTCACGACCGGGAGACCCAGTACTTC. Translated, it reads CSVHDRETQYF. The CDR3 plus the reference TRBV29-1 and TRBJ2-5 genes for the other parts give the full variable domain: SAVISQKPSRDICQRGTSLTIQCQVDSQVTMMFWYRQQPGQSLTLIATANQGSEATYESGFVIDKFPISRPNLTFSTLTVSNMSPEDSSIYLCSVHDRETQYFGPGTRLLVL.